The 9 T cell receptor beta chains below come from one sample, sequenced in a study of cytomegalovirus exposure and HLA in healthy donors. With 60 Vbeta and 13 Jbeta primers, the PCR was carried out. Sequencing used immunoSEQ multiplex PCR; TCRdb keeps in-frame clones, though not all of them. The sample lists 120,000 to 150,000 clones; 75% to 85% were seen once. Sequencing input: PBMCs. Receptor source: a woman in her forties in good health and CMV-seropositive.

The chain joins TRBV7-2 to TRBJ2-7; the match to TRBD1 covers 7 bases. J was trimmed by 2 bases and V by 5 bases; bases with no gene match: 6. Germline-derived CDR1 and CDR2 are SGHTA and FQGNSA. There are 14 residues in the CDR3. The CDR3 region is CASSARQGPYEQYF. The CDR3 DNA reads as TGTGCCAGCAGCGCCAGACAGGGCCCCTACGAGCAGTACTTC. Full variable domain (rest looked up from reference TRBV7-2 and TRBJ2-7): GAGVSQSPSNKVTEKGKDVELRCDPISGHTALYWYRQSLGQGLEFLIYFQGNSAPDKSGLPSDRFSAERTGGSVSTLTIQRTQQEDSAVYLCASSARQGPYEQYFGPGTRLTVT.

The genes are TRBV29-1 and TRBJ2-5, with D unresolved. V lost 1 base, J lost 4 bases, and 10 bases lay in between. Germline assignment: CDR1 SQVTM and CDR2 ANQGSEA. The length of the CDR3 is 13 residues. CDR3 nucleotide sequence: TGCAGCGTTGAAGCCCCCTCGTCAGAGACCCAGTACTTC. It encodes CSVEAPSSETQYF.

For this clone: One junction end disagrees with the germline gene, perhaps due to a read error. The chain is built from TRBV2 and TRBJ2-7; 13 bases agree with TRBD2. Germline V gene lookup returns CDR1 SNHLY and CDR2 FYNNEI. The CDR3 runs 12 residues. CDR3 region: CASSYGLAGVGF. Written as DNA, the CDR3 is TGTGCCAGCAGCTATGGACTAGCGGGAGTCGGATTC.

This clone appeared a few times. This sequence joins TRBV6-1 and TRBJ1-1; perhaps TRBD1 as D (6 bases). The CDR3 is made up of 14 amino acids. V shed 2 bases and J shed 6 bases, with 13 bases lying between them. Germline V lookup: CDR1 MNHNS, CDR2 SASEGT. For the CDR3, the DNA is TGTGCCAGCAGTGAAATCAGGGGATGGGCTGAAGCTTTCTTT. Residues: CASSEIRGWAEAFF.

This clone was counted a few times. This chain uses TRBV4-2 with TRBJ2-5; D remains unclear. The CDR3 consists of 14 residues. Germline lookup yields CDR1 LGHNA and CDR2 YNFKEQ. V was cut by 1 base and J by 5 bases, with 11 bases left in between. In DNA, the CDR3 is TGTGCCAGCAGCCAAGGTCCTAGTAAGGAGACCCAGTACTTC. This encodes CASSQGPSKETQYF.

This sequence joins TRBV28 and TRBJ2-7, with TRBD2 matching over 16 bases. This CDR3 is 16 amino acids long. The trim removed 8 bases at V and 4 bases at J, leaving 8 bases unmatched. Germline lookup yields CDR1 MDHEN and CDR2 SYDVKM. Written as DNA, the CDR3 is TGTGCCAGCGGGACTAGCGGGAGGGCCCTCCCGTACGAGCAGTACTTC. Translated, it gives CASGTSGRALPYEQYF.

The chain carries TRBV10-3 and TRBJ2-7, with 9 bases matching TRBD2. The CDR3 has 15 amino acids. V trimming: 3 bases; J trimming: 3 bases; junction bases outside the gene matches: 6. From germline, CDR1 is ENHRY and CDR2 SYGVKD. CDR3 sequence (DNA): TGTGCCATCAGTGAAGTGATAGCGGGAGTCTACGAGCAGTACTTC. Protein product: CAISEVIAGVYEQYF.

The rearrangement uses TRBV5-4 and TRBJ1-3; 12 bases map to TRBD1. Germline lookup yields CDR1 SGHNT and CDR2 YYREEE (reference sequence). This CDR3 region has 16 residues. The V segment lost 4 bases and the J segment 0 bases; nucleotides outside the gene matches: 2. Here the CDR3 reads CASSPGQGASGNTIYF. DNA for the CDR3: TGTGCCAGCAGCCCGGGACAGGGGGCCTCTGGAAACACCATATATTTT.

The chain employs TRBV18 and TRBJ2-7, with D perhaps TRBD1 (6 bases). V was clipped by 4 bases and J by 6 bases, with 10 bases between them. CDR1 KGHSH and CDR2 LQKENI come from the germline V gene. This CDR3 has 12 amino acids. The CDR3, as DNA: TGTGCCAGCTCACAAACAGGGCGCGAGCAGTACTTC. Translation: CASSQTGREQYF.